One sample yielded the 22 T cell receptor beta chains listed below, sequenced in a study of T cell responses to AZD1222 COVID-19 vaccine. Assay: immunoSEQ multiplex PCR; the TCRdb copy retains only in-frame clones and omits some. The table includes 95,000 to 150,000 clones, approximately 90% detected once. The specimen comprised peripheral blood, sampled on day 0 of AZD1222 vaccination. These TCRs come from an adult in good health.

This clone was seen more than once but under ten times. Here the CDR3 reads CASSYSERWSPLHF. CDR3 nucleotides: TGTGCCAGCAGTTACTCAGAGAGATGGTCACCCCTCCACTTT. The chain carries TRBV6-5 and TRBJ1-6; D gene unclear. CDR1 is MNHEY, CDR2 SVGAGI, per germline. The CDR3 covers 14 residues. The germline V and J ends were trimmed by 0 bases and 10 bases, with 10 bases remaining between them.

In this sample, this clone turned up a few times. The chain is built from TRBV27 and TRBJ1-1; no definite D call. Germline values: CDR1 MNHEY, CDR2 SMNVEV (reference sequence). The CDR3 has 13 residues. V was cut by 2 bases and J by 4 bases, with 8 bases left in between. The CDR3 loop is CASSLGSGTEAFF. DNA for the CDR3: TGTGCCAGCAGTTTAGGATCGGGCACTGAAGCTTTCTTT.

V gene TRBV7-9 combines with J gene TRBJ2-1; TRBD1 or TRBD2 may be the D gene (5 bases each). This CDR3 has 18 residues. Germline lookup yields CDR1 SEHNR and CDR2 FQNEAQ (reference sequence). V lost 7 bases and J lost 5, with 27 bases in between. The chain's CDR3 is CASTPTPGAGSDDNEQFF. The CDR3 DNA sequence: TGTGCCAGCACCCCGACACCCGGGGCGGGTAGCGATGACAATGAGCAGTTCTTC.

The chain couples TRBV2 to TRBJ1-5; 7 bases fit TRBD1. Germline lookup yields CDR1 SNHLY and CDR2 FYNNEI. Trimming cost V 3 bases and J 4 bases; bases outside gene matches: 6. The length of the CDR3 is 15 residues. DNA for the CDR3: TGTGCCAGCAGTGAGTACAGGGGTCGGAATCAGCCCCAGCATTTT. Its protein product is CASSEYRGRNQPQHF.

The genes are TRBV29-1 and TRBJ2-3; D ambiguous. CDR3 length: 13 residues. The V gene's germline CDR1 is SQVTM and CDR2 ANQGSEA. The ends were cut back, 5 bases at V and 6 bases at J, with 15 bases in the middle. The CDR3 DNA follows: TGCAGCGTTTCAAAGCGATTCCGGGATACGCAGTATTTT. It is translated as CSVSKRFRDTQYF.

The chain carries TRBV28 and TRBJ2-4; D unresolved. The CDR3 consists of 12 residues. Germline lookup yields CDR1 MDHEN and CDR2 SYDVKM. V lost 4 bases and J lost 3, with 4 bases in between. CDR3 in amino acids: CASSWGKNIQYF. The DNA for the CDR3 is TGTGCCAGCAGTTGGGGCAAAAACATTCAGTACTTC.

The rearrangement links TRBV5-5 to TRBJ1-5, with D possibly TRBD1 on 5 matching bases. Trimming cost V 0 bases and J 9 bases, with 13 bases left between them. The length of the CDR3 is 14 residues. Germline V gene sequence: CDR1 SGHKS, CDR2 YYEKEE (reference sequence). The CDR3 sequence is CASSLAGGAGPQHF. CDR3 DNA sequence: TGTGCCAGCAGCTTGGCGGGTGGGGCCGGGCCCCAGCATTTT. The entire variable domain, with the rest obtained from reference TRBV5-5 and TRBJ1-5, is as follows: DAGVTQSPTHLIKTRGQQVTLRCSPISGHKSVSWYQQVLGQGPQFIFQYYEKEERGRGNFPDRFSARQFPNYSSELNVNALLLGDSALYLCASSLAGGAGPQHFGDGTRLSIL.

The genes are TRBV2 and TRBJ1-5; maybe TRBD1 (5 bases). Per the germline V gene, CDR1 is SNHLY and CDR2 is FYNNEI. The CDR3 has 14 amino acids. Trimming stripped 6 bases from V and 7 bases from J, with 16 bases between. The CDR3 loop reads CASSERAGWQPQHF. CDR3 nucleotides: TGTGCCAGCAGCGAAAGGGCAGGGTGGCAGCCCCAGCATTTT.

V usage is TRBV19 and J usage is TRBJ1-2, with 7 bases aligning to TRBD1. Germline assignment: CDR1 LNHDA and CDR2 SQIVND (reference sequence). Trimming removed 6 bases from V and 4 bases from J; junction bases left unmatched: 5. CDR3 length: 13 residues. This CDR3 reads CASRLDRVYGYTF. CDR3 DNA sequence: TGTGCCAGTAGACTAGACAGGGTCTATGGCTACACCTTC.

This sequence joins TRBV7-6 and TRBJ2-3; 12 bases are a match to TRBD2. The CDR3 sequence is 14 residues long. CDR1 is SGHVS and CDR2 is FNYEAQ in the germline V gene. With 4 bases clipped from V and 4 bases from J, the junction kept 0 bases outside the gene matches. CDR3 coding DNA: TGTGCCAGCAGCTCTAGCGGGGGGGCAGATACGCAGTATTTT. Translated: CASSSSGGADTQYF.

This clone was observed a single time. The chain employs TRBV2 and TRBJ2-1; TRBD1 might be the D (5 bases). Germline V gene lookup returns CDR1 SNHLY and CDR2 FYNNEI. Between the trimmed V and J ends, which lost 6 bases and 2 bases, there was a span of 14 bases. This CDR3 is built from 15 residues. CDR3 sequence reads: CASRGRRGAYNEQFF. The CDR3 DNA follows: TGTGCCAGCAGGGGGCGACGCGGAGCCTACAATGAGCAGTTCTTC.

The chain uses TRBV6-5 and TRBJ1-5; TRBD1 matches 7 bases. Germline values: CDR1 MNHEY, CDR2 SVGAGI. The CDR3 covers 13 residues. V lost 6 bases and J lost 7; bases outside the gene matches: 6. The CDR3 spells CASRQGFWQPQHF. Written as DNA, the CDR3 is TGTGCCAGCAGACAGGGGTTTTGGCAGCCCCAGCATTTT.

The chain recombines TRBV2 with TRBJ1-3; 8 bases are shared with TRBD1. V shed 2 bases and J 4 bases; nucleotides not matched to a gene: 7. This CDR3 spans 16 amino acids. CDR1 and CDR2 (germline): SNHLY, FYNNEI. In DNA, the CDR3 is TGTGCCAGCAGTGAATGGCAGGGGGCGTCAGGAAACACCATATATTTT. It specifies CASSEWQGASGNTIYF.

This chain joins TRBV12-3 or TRBV12-4 and TRBJ2-2; maybe TRBD1 (6 bases). Trimming stripped 5 bases from V and 6 bases from J, with 7 bases between. The CDR3 contains 12 residues. The CDR3 loop is CASSPGAGELFF. CDR3 nucleotides: TGTGCCAGCAGTCCAGGGGCCGGGGAGCTGTTTTTT.

The chain combines TRBV19 with TRBJ2-4, with TRBD2 matching over 8 bases. V lost 2 bases to trimming and J lost 6 bases; unmatched junction nucleotides: 6. The CDR3 covers 15 residues. Germline V gene lookup returns CDR1 LNHDA and CDR2 SQIVND (reference sequence). CDR3 sequence (DNA): TGTGCCAGTAGTATAATTGGGCTAGCGGGAAACATTCAGTACTTC. This sequence encodes CASSIIGLAGNIQYF.

The rearrangement links TRBV7-2 to TRBJ2-3, with TRBD2 matching 8 bases. The CDR3 is made up of 16 amino acids. Trimming at V came to 4 bases and at J to 6 bases, leaving 12 bases not matched to a gene. Germline V gives CDR1 SGHTA, CDR2 FQGNSA. CDR3 DNA sequence: TGTGCCAGCAGCTCGCTAGCGGGCGGTTTAGTGGATACGCAGTATTTT. This translates into CASSSLAGGLVDTQYF.

The chain combines TRBV3-1 (or the pseudogene TRBV3-2) with TRBJ1-3; D is unclear. Germline V lookup: CDR1 LGHDT, CDR2 YNNKEL (reference sequence). V lost 4 bases, J lost 0 bases, and 10 bases lay in between. The CDR3 runs 15 residues. The CDR3 reads CASSLARSSGNTIYF. The CDR3 coding sequence is TGTGCCAGCAGCCTCGCCAGGAGCTCTGGAAACACCATATATTTT.

The V and J genes are TRBV18 and TRBJ2-7; D is tentatively TRBD1 or TRBD2 (5 bases each). CDR1 and CDR2 (germline): KGHSH, LQKENI. Trimming left V 3 bases short and J 2 bases short, with 14 bases between. The CDR3 is 15 residues long. Here the CDR3 reads CASSPQGPVPYEQYF. The CDR3 bases are TGTGCCAGCTCACCCCAGGGACCGGTTCCCTACGAGCAGTACTTC.

The chain has TRBV21-1 and TRBJ1-2. TRBV21-1 is described as a pseudogene. The CDR3 sequence is 15 residues long. The CDR3 nucleotides read TGTGCCAGCAGCAAAGGGGCAGCGGGAGACTATGGCTACACCTTC. Amino acids: CASSKGAAGDYGYTF.

This clone appeared once. This rearrangement joins TRBV23-1 to TRBJ1-1, with D possibly TRBD1 on 5 matching bases. TRBV23-1 is an ORF, with its function uncertain. Trimming left V 4 bases short and J 1 base short, with 10 bases between. The CDR3 has 14 residues. This CDR3 reads CASSPGGGNTEAFF. The CDR3 DNA follows: TGCGCCAGCAGTCCCGGGGGAGGGAACACTGAAGCTTTCTTT.

The chain joins TRBV27 to TRBJ1-1; 8 bases map to TRBD1. Per the germline V gene, CDR1 is MNHEY and CDR2 is SMNVEV (reference sequence). With V trimmed by 5 bases and J by 5 bases, 7 bases remained unmatched. The CDR3 loop spans 14 amino acids. CDR3 DNA: TGTGCCAGCAGTCCGAGGACAGGGAGGACTGAAGCTTTCTTT. It codes for CASSPRTGRTEAFF.

The rearrangement joins TRBV10-3 to TRBJ1-5; TRBD1 matches 9 bases. Germline V gene data show CDR1 as ENHRY and CDR2 as SYGVKD. This CDR3 comprises 16 residues. The J segment lost 9 bases and the V segment lost 4 bases, leaving 13 bases of the junction unmatched. CDR3 sequence: CAISGTGGASQGPQHF. The CDR3 nucleotides are TGTGCCATCAGTGGTACAGGGGGCGCTTCCCAAGGGCCCCAGCATTTT.